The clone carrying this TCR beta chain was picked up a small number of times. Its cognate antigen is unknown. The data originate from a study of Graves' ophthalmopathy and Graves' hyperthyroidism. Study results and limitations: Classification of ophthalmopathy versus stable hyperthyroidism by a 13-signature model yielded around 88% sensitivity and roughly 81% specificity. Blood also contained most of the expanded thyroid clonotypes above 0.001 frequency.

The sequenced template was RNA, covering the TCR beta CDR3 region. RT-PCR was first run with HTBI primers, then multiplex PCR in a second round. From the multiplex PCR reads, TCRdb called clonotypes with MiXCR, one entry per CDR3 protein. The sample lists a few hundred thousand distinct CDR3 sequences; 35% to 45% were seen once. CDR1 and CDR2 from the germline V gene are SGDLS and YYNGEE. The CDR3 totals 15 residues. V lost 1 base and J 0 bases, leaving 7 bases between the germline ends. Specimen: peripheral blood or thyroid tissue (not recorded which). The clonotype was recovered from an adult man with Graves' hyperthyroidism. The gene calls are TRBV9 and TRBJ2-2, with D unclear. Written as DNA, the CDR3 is TGTGCCAGCAGCGTAACCGCTGCGAACACCGGGGAGCTGTTTTTT. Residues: CASSVTAANTGELFF.